The clone carrying this T cell receptor (beta chain) was found many times. The antigen is unknown. The sample belongs to a study of shared clonotypes between healthy human individuals. Study observations and caveats: Shared across four donors were about 4.8% of the naive CD4 clonotypes. At large depth, rarefaction still showed sorted-subset sequencing to be incomplete.

Using about 220 ng DNA, about 30,000 T cell genomes, the sorted-subset replicate PCRs were run. TCRdb's copy holds only in-frame clones and misses some; the assay was immunoSEQ multiplex PCR. The table shows about 680,000 clones, with around 72% occurring only once. The CDR3 contains 14 residues. The V end lost 1 base, the J end lost 7 bases, and 10 bases lay between the germline ends. Germline assignment: CDR1 LGHNA and CDR2 YNFKEQ. The receptor was isolated from a woman aged 25 to 39 in good health. The chain couples TRBV4-2 to TRBJ1-4; D is perhaps TRBD1 (6 bases). Material for sequencing was memory CD4+ T cells sorted from blood. Subset given: CD45RA-negative fraction. CDR3 residues: CASSQAGGSEKLFF. In DNA, the CDR3 is TGTGCCAGCAGCCAAGCGGGGGGCAGTGAAAAACTGTTTTTT.